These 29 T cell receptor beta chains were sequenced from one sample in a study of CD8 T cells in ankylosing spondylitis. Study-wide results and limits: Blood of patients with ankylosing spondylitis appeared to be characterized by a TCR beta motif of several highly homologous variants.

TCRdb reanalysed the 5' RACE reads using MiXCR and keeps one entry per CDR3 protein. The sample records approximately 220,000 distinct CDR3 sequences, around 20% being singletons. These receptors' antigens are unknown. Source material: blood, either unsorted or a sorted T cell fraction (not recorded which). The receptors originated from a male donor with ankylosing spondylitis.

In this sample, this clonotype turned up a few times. CDR3 in amino acids: CASSLVEQFF. In nucleotides, the CDR3 is TGCGCCAGCAGCTTGGTTGAGCAGTTCTTC. This rearrangement joins TRBV5-1 to TRBJ2-1; D unclear. Looked up from germline, CDR1 is SGHRS and CDR2 is YFSETQ. Trimming pared 0 bases from V and 9 bases from J, leaving 1 base between. This CDR3 region has 10 residues. Supplemented by reference TRBV5-1 and TRBJ2-1, the full variable domain reads KAGVTQTPRYLIKTRGQQVTLSCSPISGHRSVSWYQQTPGQGLQFLFEYFSETQRNKGNFPGRFSGRQFSNSRSEMNVSTLELGDSALYLCASSLVEQFFGPGTRLTVL.

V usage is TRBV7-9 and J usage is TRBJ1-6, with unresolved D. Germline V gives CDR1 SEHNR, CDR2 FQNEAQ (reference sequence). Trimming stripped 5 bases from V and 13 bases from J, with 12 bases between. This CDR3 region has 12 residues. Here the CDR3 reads CASSTPPLPLHF. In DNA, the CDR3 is TGTGCCAGCAGCACTCCCCCCCTTCCCCTCCACTTT. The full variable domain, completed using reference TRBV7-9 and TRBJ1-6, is DTGVSQNPRHKITKRGQNVTFRCDPISEHNRLYWYRQTLGQGPEFLTYFQNEAQLEKSRLLSDRFSAERPKGSFSTLEIQRTEQGDSAMYLCASSTPPLPLHFGNGTRLTVT.

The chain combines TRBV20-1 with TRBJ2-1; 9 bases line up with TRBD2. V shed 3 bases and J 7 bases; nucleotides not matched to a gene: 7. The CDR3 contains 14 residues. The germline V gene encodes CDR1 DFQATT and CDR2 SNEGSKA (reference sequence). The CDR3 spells CSARVPGLANEQFF. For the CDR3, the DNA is TGCAGTGCTAGGGTCCCGGGACTAGCAAATGAGCAGTTCTTC.

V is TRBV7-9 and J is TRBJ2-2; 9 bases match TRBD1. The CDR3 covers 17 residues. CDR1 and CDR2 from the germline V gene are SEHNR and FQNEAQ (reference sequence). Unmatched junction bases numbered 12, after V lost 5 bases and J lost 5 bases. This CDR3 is CASSTPYRGRGTGELFF. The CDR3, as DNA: TGTGCCAGCAGCACCCCATACAGGGGGCGAGGAACCGGGGAGCTGTTTTTT. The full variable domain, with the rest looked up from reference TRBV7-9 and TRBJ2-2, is DTGVSQNPRHKITKRGQNVTFRCDPISEHNRLYWYRQTLGQGPEFLTYFQNEAQLEKSRLLSDRFSAERPKGSFSTLEIQRTEQGDSAMYLCASSTPYRGRGTGELFFGEGSRLTVL.

The CDR3 bases are TGCGCCAGCAGCCAAGATGTGGGGCAGTTACACACTGAAGCTTTCTTT. Protein product: CASSQDVGQLHTEAFF. The gene calls are TRBV4-1 and TRBJ1-1, with D possibly TRBD1 on 5 matching bases. Germline assignment: CDR1 MGHRA and CDR2 YSYEKL. CDR3 length equals 16 residues. Trimming removed 0 bases from V and 3 bases from J, with 14 bases in between.

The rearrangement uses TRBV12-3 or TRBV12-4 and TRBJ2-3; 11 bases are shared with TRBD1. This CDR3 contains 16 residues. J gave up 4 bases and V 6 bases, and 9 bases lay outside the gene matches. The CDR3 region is CASRDGTGGWADTQYF. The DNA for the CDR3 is TGTGCCAGCAGAGATGGGACAGGGGGTTGGGCAGATACGCAGTATTTT.

The CDR3 here is CASSLRVVDTQYF. The CDR3 bases are TGTGCCAGCAGTTTAAGGGTGGTAGATACGCAGTATTTT. The chain is built from TRBV27 and TRBJ2-3; D unclear. CDR3 length equals 13 residues. The germline V and J ends were trimmed by 2 bases and 5 bases, with 8 bases remaining between them. The V gene's germline CDR1 is MNHEY and CDR2 SMNVEV (reference sequence).

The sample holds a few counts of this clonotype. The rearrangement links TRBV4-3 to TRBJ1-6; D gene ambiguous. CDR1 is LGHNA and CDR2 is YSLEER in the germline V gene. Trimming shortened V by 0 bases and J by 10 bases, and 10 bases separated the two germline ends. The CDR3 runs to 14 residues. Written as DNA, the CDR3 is TGCGCCAGCAGCCAAGATGCCGACTGGTCACCCCTCCACTTT. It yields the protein CASSQDADWSPLHF.

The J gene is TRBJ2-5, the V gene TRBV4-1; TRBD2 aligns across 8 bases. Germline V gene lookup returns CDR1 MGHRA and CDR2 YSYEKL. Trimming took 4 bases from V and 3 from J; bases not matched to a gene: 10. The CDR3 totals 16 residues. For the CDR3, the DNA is TGCGCCAGCAGCCCCCTCTACGGACTAGCCGAAGAGACCCAGTACTTC. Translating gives CASSPLYGLAEETQYF.

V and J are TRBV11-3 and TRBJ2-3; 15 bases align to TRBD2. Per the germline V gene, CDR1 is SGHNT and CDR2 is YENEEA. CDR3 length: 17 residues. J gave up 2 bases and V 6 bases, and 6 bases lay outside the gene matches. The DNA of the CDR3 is TGTGCCAGCAGTCCGGGACTAGCGGGGGGCGACACAGATACGCAGTATTTT. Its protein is CASSPGLAGGDTDTQYF.

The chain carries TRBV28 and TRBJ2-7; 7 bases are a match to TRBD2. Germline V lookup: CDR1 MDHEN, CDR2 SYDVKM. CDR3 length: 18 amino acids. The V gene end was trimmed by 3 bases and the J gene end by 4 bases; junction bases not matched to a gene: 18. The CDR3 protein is CASSFFTSGKRNPYEQYF. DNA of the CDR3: TGTGCCAGCAGTTTTTTCACCAGCGGGAAAAGAAACCCTTACGAGCAGTACTTC.

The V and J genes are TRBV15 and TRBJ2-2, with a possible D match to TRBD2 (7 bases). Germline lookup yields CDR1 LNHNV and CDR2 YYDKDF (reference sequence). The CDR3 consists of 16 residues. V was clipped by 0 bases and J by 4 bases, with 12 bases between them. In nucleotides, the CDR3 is TGTGCCACCAGCAGAGAACGGGGGGCGGTCACCGGGGAGCTGTTTTTT. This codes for CATSRERGAVTGELFF.

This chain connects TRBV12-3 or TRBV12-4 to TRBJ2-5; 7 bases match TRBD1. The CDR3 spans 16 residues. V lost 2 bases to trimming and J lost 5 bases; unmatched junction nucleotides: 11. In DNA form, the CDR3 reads TGTGCCAGCAGTTTACCCAAGGGGGCAGTGGTGGAGACCCAGTACTTC. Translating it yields CASSLPKGAVVETQYF.

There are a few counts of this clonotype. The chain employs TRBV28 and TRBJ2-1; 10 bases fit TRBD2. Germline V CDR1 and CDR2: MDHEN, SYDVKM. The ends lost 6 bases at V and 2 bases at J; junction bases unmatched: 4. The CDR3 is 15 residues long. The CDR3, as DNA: TGTGCCAGCAGCTCCGGGACTAGCGCCTACAATGAGCAGTTCTTC. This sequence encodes CASSSGTSAYNEQFF.

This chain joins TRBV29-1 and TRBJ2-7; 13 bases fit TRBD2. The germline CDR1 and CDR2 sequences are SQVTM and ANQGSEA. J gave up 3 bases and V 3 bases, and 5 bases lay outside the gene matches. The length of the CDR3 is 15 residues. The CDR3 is CSVEGTSGTYYEQYF. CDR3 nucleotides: TGCAGCGTTGAGGGGACTAGCGGGACGTACTACGAGCAGTACTTC.

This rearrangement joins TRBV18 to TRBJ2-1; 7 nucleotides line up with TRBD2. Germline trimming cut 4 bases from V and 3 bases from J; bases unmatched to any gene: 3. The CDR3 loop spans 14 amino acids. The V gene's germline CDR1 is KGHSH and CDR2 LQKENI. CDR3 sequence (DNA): TGTGCCAGCTCACTTCGCGGGAGCTACAATGAGCAGTTCTTC. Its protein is CASSLRGSYNEQFF.

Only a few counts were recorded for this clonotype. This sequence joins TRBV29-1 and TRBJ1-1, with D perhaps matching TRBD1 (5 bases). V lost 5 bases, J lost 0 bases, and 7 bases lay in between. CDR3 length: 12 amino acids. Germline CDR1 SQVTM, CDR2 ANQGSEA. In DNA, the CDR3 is TGCAGCGTTTTGACAGTGAACACTGAAGCTTTCTTT. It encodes CSVLTVNTEAFF. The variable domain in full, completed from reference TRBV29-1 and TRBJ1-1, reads SAVISQKPSRDICQRGTSLTIQCQVDSQVTMMFWYRQQPGQSLTLIATANQGSEATYESGFVIDKFPISRPNLTFSTLTVSNMSPEDSSIYLCSVLTVNTEAFFGQGTRLTVV.

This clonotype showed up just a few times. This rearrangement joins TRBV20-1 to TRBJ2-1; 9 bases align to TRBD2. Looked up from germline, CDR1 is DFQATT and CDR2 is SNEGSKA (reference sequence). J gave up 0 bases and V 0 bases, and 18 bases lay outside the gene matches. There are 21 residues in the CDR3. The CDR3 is CSARDLYGRGTSGFSYNEQFF. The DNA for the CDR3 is TGCAGTGCTAGAGATCTCTATGGTAGGGGCACTAGCGGGTTCTCCTACAATGAGCAGTTCTTC.

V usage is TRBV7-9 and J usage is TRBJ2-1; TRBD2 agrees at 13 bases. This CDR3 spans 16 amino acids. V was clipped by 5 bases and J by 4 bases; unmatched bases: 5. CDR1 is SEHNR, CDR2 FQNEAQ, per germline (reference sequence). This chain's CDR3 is CASSPGLAGLYNEQFF. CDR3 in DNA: TGTGCCAGCAGCCCGGGACTAGCGGGACTATACAATGAGCAGTTCTTC.

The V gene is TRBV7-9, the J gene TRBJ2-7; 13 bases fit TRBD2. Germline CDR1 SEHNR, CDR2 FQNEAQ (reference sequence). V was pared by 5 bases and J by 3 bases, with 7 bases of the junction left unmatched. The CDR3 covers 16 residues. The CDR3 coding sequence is TGTGCCAGCAGCGGGTCTGGGACTAGCGGGAACTACGAGCAGTACTTC. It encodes CASSGSGTSGNYEQYF.

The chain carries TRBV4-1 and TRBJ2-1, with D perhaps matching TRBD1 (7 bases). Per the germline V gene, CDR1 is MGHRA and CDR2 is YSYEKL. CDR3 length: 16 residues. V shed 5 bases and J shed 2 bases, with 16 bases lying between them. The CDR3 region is CASSIQGGATYNEQFF. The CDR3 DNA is TGCGCCAGCAGCATTCAGGGGGGCGCGACCTACAATGAGCAGTTCTTC.

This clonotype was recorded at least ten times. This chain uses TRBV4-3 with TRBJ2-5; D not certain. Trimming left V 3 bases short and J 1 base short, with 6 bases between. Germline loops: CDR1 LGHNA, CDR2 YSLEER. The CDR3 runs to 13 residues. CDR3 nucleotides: TGCGCCAGCAGCCAGGGAACCCAAGAGACCCAGTACTTC. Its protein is CASSQGTQETQYF.

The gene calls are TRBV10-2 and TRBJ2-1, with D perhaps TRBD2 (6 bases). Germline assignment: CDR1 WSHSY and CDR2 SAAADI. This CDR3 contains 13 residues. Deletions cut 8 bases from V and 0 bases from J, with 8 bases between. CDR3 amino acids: CASGGYSYNEQFF. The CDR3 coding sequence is TGCGCCAGCGGGGGGTACTCCTACAATGAGCAGTTCTTC.

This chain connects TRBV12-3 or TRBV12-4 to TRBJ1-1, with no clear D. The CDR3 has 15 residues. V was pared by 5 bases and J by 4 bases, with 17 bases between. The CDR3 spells CASSRRWAEFTEAFF. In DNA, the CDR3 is TGTGCCAGCAGTCGTCGTTGGGCTGAGTTCACTGAAGCTTTCTTT.

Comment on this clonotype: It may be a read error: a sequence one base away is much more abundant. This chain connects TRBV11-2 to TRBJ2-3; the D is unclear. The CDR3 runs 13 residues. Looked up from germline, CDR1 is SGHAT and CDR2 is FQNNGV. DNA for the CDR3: TGTGCCAGCAGCTTGCACAACACAGATACGCTGTATTTT. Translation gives CASSLHNTDTLYF.

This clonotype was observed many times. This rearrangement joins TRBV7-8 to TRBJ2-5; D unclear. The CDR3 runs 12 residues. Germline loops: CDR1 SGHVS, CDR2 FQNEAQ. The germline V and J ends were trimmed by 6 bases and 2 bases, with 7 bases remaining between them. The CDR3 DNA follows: TGTGCCAGCAGGGGTCTACAAGAGACCCAGTACTTC. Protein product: CASRGLQETQYF.

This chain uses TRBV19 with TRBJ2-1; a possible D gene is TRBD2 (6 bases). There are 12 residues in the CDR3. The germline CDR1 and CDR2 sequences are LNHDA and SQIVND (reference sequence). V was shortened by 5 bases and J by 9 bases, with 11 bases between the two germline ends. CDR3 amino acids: CASSPAGSEQFF. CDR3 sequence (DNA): TGTGCCAGTAGTCCCGCGGGGAGTGAGCAGTTCTTC. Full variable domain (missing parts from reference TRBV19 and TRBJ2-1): DGGITQSPKYLFRKEGQNVTLSCEQNLNHDAMYWYRQDPGQGLRLIYYSQIVNDFQKGDIAEGYSVSREKKESFPLTVTSAQKNPTAFYLCASSPAGSEQFFGPGTRLTVL.

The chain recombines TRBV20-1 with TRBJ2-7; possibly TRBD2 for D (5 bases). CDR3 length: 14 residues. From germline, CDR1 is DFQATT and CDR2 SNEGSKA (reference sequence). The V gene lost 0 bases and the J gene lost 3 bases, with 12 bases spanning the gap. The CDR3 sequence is CSAREAAEDYEQYF. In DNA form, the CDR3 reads TGCAGTGCTAGAGAGGCAGCGGAGGACTACGAGCAGTACTTC.

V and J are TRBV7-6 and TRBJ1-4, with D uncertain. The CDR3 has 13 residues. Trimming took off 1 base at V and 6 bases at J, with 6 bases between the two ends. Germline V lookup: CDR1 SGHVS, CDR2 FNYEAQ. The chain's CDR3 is CASSLENYEKLFF. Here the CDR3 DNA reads TGTGCCAGCAGCTTAGAGAATTATGAAAAACTGTTTTTT.